A selection of T cell receptor beta chains follows, all from one sample in a study of shared clonotypes between healthy human individuals. Clones were read by immunoSEQ multiplex PCR, and TCRdb kept only the in-frame ones, dropping some. The sample has 2,500,000 or so clones; 85% to 95% are singletons. Sequencing used naive CD4+ T cells from PBMCs. The receptor set was obtained from a man between 18 and 35 years old in good health. Some clones in this sample may be carry-over from other donors' samples. CDR3s include the opening cysteine and the closing phenylalanine or tryptophan. The D gene is left open where the match is weak. Not all rows give a size; the values are once, few, many and, for expanded clones, a class.

TRBJ1-2	TRBV28	TRBD1	16	.	TGTGCCAGCACCCTTTTGGGGGACAGGGGTGACTATGGCTACACCTTC	CASTLLGDRGDYGYTF
TRBJ2-7	TRBV7-2	.	16	.	TGTGCCAGCAGCTTAGTGGGTACCGACCACTCCTACGAGCAGTACTTC	CASSLVGTDHSYEQYF
TRBJ2-7	TRBV6-5	.	16	.	TGTGCCAGCAGTTACTCCTGGACGGGTAGTTCCAAGGAGCAGTACTTC	CASSYSWTGSSKEQYF
TRBJ1-2	TRBV7-9	TRBD1	14	.	TGTGCCAGCACCACCTCCGGGACAGACTATGGCTACACCTTC	CASTTSGTDYGYTF
TRBJ2-3	TRBV27	TRBD2	16	.	TGTGCCAGCAGGCGGACTAGCGGGCGTTACACAGATACGCAGTATTTT	CASRRTSGRYTDTQYF
TRBJ2-7	TRBV6-5	.	12	.	TGTGCCAGCAGCACCAACTCCTACGAGCAGTACTTC	CASSTNSYEQYF
TRBJ2-7	TRBV10-3	TRBD1	13	.	TGTGCCAGCCGCCGGAGGACAGGGGACGAGCAGTACTTC	CASRRRTGDEQYF
TRBJ1-5	TRBV28	.	15	.	TGTGCCAGCACCCAGGGCGGGTTCGTCAATCAGCCCCAGCATTTT	CASTQGGFVNQPQHF
TRBJ2-7	TRBV28	TRBD2	16	once	TGTGCCAGCAGTTTATGGGGTAGCGGGAGTGGGCACGAGCAGTACTTC	CASSLWGSGSGHEQYF
TRBJ2-3	TRBV30	.	15	.	TGTGCCTGGAGAGGACAGGAGGGTGGAGAAGATACGCAGTATTTT	CAWRGQEGGEDTQYF
TRBJ2-3	TRBV4-2	TRBD2	16	.	TGTGCCAGCAGCCTAACCCTAGCGGGAGGCACAGATACGCAGTATTTT	CASSLTLAGGTDTQYF
TRBJ2-7	TRBV10-3	.	16	.	TGTGCCATCAGTGAGTCGAGGTGGCCGCGTTCCGGCGAGCAGTACTTC	CAISESRWPRSGEQYF
TRBJ1-5	TRBV14	.	16	.	TGTGCCAGCAGCCAAGAAGTAACGGGCGCGGAACAGCCCCAGCATTTT	CASSQEVTGAEQPQHF
TRBJ2-7	TRBV21-1	.	17	.	TGTGCCAGCCGATGCTCGGCTAGGGGCGGGAGTGGGTACGAGCAGTACTTC	CASRCSARGGSGYEQYF
TRBJ2-2	TRBV7-3	TRBD1	14	.	TGTGCCAGCAGCGCGTCAACAGGGGCCGGGGAGCTGTTTTTT	CASSASTGAGELFF
TRBJ2-5	TRBV7-2	TRBD2	19	.	TGTGCCAGCAGCTTAAGACTAGCGGGAGGGCCTCGGTCTCAAGAGACCCAGTACTTC	CASSLRLAGGPRSQETQYF
TRBJ1-1	TRBV28	.	12	.	TGTGCCAGCGGGCAGTCGAACACTGAAGCTTTCTTT	CASGQSNTEAFF
TRBJ2-7	TRBV7-9	.	12	.	TGTGCCAGCAGCACCAAGAGCTACGAGCAGTACTTC	CASSTKSYEQYF
TRBJ1-1	TRBV7-3	TRBD1	13	.	TGTGCCAGCAGCGAAGACAGGGGGAGGACGGCTTTCTTT	CASSEDRGRTAFF
TRBJ2-2	TRBV5-1	.	16	.	TGCGCCAGCAGCAATTGGAGAGCCCCGAACACCGGGGAGCTGTTTTTT	CASSNWRAPNTGELFF
TRBJ1-2	TRBV2	.	11	.	TGTGCCAGCAGTGAGAGGGTTGGCTACACCTTC	CASSERVGYTF
TRBJ1-3	TRBV7-9	.	12	.	TGTGCCAGCAGCTCAGATCGGGACGGCGCTTATTTT	CASSSDRDGAYF
TRBJ1-2	TRBV28	TRBD1	16	once	TGTGCCAGCAGTTTTGGGGGACAGGGCTCTAACTATGGCTACACCTTC	CASSFGGQGSNYGYTF
TRBJ1-4	TRBV9	.	15	.	TGTGCCAGCAGCGCAACACAGGGTTGGAATGAAAAACTGTTTTTT	CASSATQGWNEKLFF
TRBJ2-2	TRBV6-5	.	14	once	TGTGCCAGCAGTTACTCTAGGTACACCGGGGAGCTGTTTTTT	CASSYSRYTGELFF
TRBJ2-7	TRBV18	TRBD2	14	.	TGTGCCAGCTCAGAGGGACTAGCGGGAGACGAGCAGTACTTC	CASSEGLAGDEQYF
TRBJ2-1	TRBV5-1	.	12	.	TGCGCCAGCAGCCTCACTCACAATGAGCAGTTCTTC	CASSLTHNEQFF